This T cell receptor (beta chain) was profiled in a study of blood T cell repertoires in COVID-19. Study summary: Acute-phase and convalescent COVID-19 samples originated in the United States, Italy and Spain. PBMCs, B-cell-depleted T cells, or T cells provided the cDNA or gDNA that made up the material.

This clone was counted a few times. Original analysis: Reference gene primer amplification yielded estimated nucleated cell counts. The assay was immunoSEQ multiplex PCR, and TCRdb's table has in-frame clones only and misses some. That table furnishes V, J and clone size, whereas the DNA furnished D and trimming. The sample has 150,000 to 200,000 clones, approximately 79% seen once. Germline trimming cut 5 bases from V and 5 bases from J; bases unmatched to any gene: 8. This CDR3 region has 16 residues. CDR1 and CDR2 from the germline V gene are LGHDT and YNNKEL (reference sequence). This chain joins TRBV3-1 (or the pseudogene TRBV3-2) and TRBJ1-6; 8 positions match TRBD1. The source is a woman at least 80 years old with acute or convalescent COVID-19. Sample: peripheral blood. Written as DNA, the CDR3 is TGTGCCAGCAGCGAGACCGGGACAGGCAATAATTCACCCCTCCACTTT. This gives the protein CASSETGTGNNSPLHF.